Below are 3 T cell receptor beta chains sequenced from a single sample in a study of graft-versus-host responses after intestinal transplantation. These receptors have no identified antigens. Sequencing used immunoSEQ multiplex PCR; TCRdb keeps in-frame clones, though not all of them. Among 98,000 or so clones listed, roughly 87% were seen once. The specimen comprised unstimulated CD4+ T cells sorted from spleen or lymph node cells, sampled before intestinal transplant. These receptors were taken from a human donor who received an intestinal transplant.

This chain connects TRBV10-1 to TRBJ2-4; D unresolved. V shed 3 bases and J shed 4 bases, with 25 bases lying between them. The CDR3 consists of 19 residues. Germline lookup yields CDR1 WNHNN and CDR2 SYGVQD (reference sequence). CDR3 region: CASSEFRPGWARGKNIQYF. The CDR3, as DNA: TGCGCCAGCAGTGAATTCAGGCCGGGCTGGGCGAGAGGAAAAAACATTCAGTACTTC.

In the case of this clone: The germline gene is not matched at one end of the junction; a read error may be the cause. This chain connects TRBV5-3 to TRBJ2-5, with 8 positions matching TRBD1. TRBV5-3 is treated as an ORF (open reading frame) with a function not yet certain. This CDR3 is built from 15 residues. The CDR3 DNA sequence: TGTGCCAGCAGCTTCTACACAGGGGGAGAGGAGACCCAGTACTTC. Translation: CASSFYTGGEETQYF.

The chain joins TRBV7-3 to TRBJ2-2; the match to TRBD2 covers 10 bases. The CDR3 spans 14 residues. Germline lookup yields CDR1 SGHTA and CDR2 FQGTGA. With 6 bases clipped from V and 5 bases from J, the junction kept 3 bases outside the gene matches. The CDR3, as DNA: TGTGCCAGCAGAGGACTAGCGGAAACCGGGGAGCTGTTTTTT. Protein: CASRGLAETGELFF.